Listed here are 26 T cell receptor beta chains from one sample, sequenced in a study of blood T cell repertoires in COVID-19. The table came from immunoSEQ multiplex PCR; TCRdb's copy has only in-frame clones and leaves some out. This sample has more than 200,000 clones, with approximately 84% found just once. Sequenced input: peripheral blood. The receptors shown here come from a man between 50 and 59 years old with acute or convalescent COVID-19.

The rearrangement joins TRBV7-2 to TRBJ1-4; TRBD1 is a possible D gene (5 bases). Germline lookup yields CDR1 SGHTA and CDR2 FQGNSA. The CDR3 has 15 amino acids. The V and J ends lost 4 bases and 3 bases respectively, with 12 bases between them. The CDR3 DNA sequence: TGTGCCAGCAGCTATATCCAGGGTTCTAATGAAAAACTGTTTTTT. The encoded protein is CASSYIQGSNEKLFF.

The chain joins TRBV18 to TRBJ1-5; D uncertain. The CDR3 has 13 residues. With 5 bases removed from V and 9 bases from J, the gap between germline ends came to 14 bases. Germline V gives CDR1 KGHSH, CDR2 LQKENI. CDR3 DNA sequence: TGTGCCAGCTCAACCGGGGATACACTGCCCCAGCATTTT. Translation: CASSTGDTLPQHF.

This clone was recorded a few times. V is TRBV7-7 and J is TRBJ2-1; D is perhaps TRBD1 (6 bases). The CDR3 spans 13 residues. Trimming removed 5 bases from V and 4 bases from J, with 9 bases in between. The germline gives CDR1 SSHAT, CDR2 FNYEAQ (reference sequence). CDR3 nucleotide sequence: TGTGCCAGCAGCCCGGACAGATACAATGAGCAGTTCTTC. Translated: CASSPDRYNEQFF.

The J gene is TRBJ1-2, the V gene TRBV5-1; tentatively, D is TRBD1 (6 bases). The CDR3 sequence is 13 residues long. Germline V CDR1 and CDR2: SGHRS, YFSETQ. Trimming took off 3 bases at V and 8 bases at J, with 14 bases between the two ends. CDR3 nucleotide sequence: TGCGCCAGCAGCTCAACCCAGGGGATAGGCTACACCTTC. Its protein is CASSSTQGIGYTF.

This chain joins TRBV7-9 and TRBJ2-1; possibly TRBD2 for D (6 bases). Trimming stripped 5 bases from V and 10 bases from J, with 9 bases between. The CDR3 loop spans 11 amino acids. Germline CDR1 is SEHNR and CDR2 is FQNEAQ (reference sequence). The CDR3 is CASSLRGEQFF. In DNA, the CDR3 is TGTGCCAGCAGCCTTCGGGGGGAGCAGTTCTTC. The entire variable domain, with the rest obtained from reference TRBV7-9 and TRBJ2-1, is as follows: DTGVSQNPRHKITKRGQNVTFRCDPISEHNRLYWYRQTLGQGPEFLTYFQNEAQLEKSRLLSDRFSAERPKGSFSTLEIQRTEQGDSAMYLCASSLRGEQFFGPGTRLTVL.

This chain uses TRBV3-1 (or the pseudogene TRBV3-2) with TRBJ1-1; D is uncertain. Germline V CDR1 and CDR2: LGHDT, YNNKEL (reference sequence). There are 15 residues in the CDR3. The ends were cut back, 1 base at V and 4 bases at J, with 13 bases in the middle. CDR3: CASSQGVGRPTEAFF. CDR3 bases: TGTGCCAGCAGCCAAGGGGTGGGCAGGCCCACTGAAGCTTTCTTT.

This chain joins TRBV4-1 and TRBJ1-2; D might be TRBD1 (5 bases). The CDR3 is 16 residues long. CDR1 is MGHRA and CDR2 is YSYEKL in the germline V gene. The V end lost 5 bases, the J end lost 2 bases, and 18 bases lay between the germline ends. CDR3 region: CASSYRQGWTNYGYTF. CDR3 nucleotides: TGCGCCAGCAGCTACCGGCAGGGTTGGACCAACTATGGCTACACCTTC.

V usage is TRBV27 and J usage is TRBJ2-3; D not resolved. The length of the CDR3 is 12 residues. Germline loops: CDR1 MNHEY, CDR2 SMNVEV (reference sequence). Trimming removed 3 bases from V and 6 bases from J, with 7 bases in between. The CDR3 sequence: CASSFRSDTQYF. For the CDR3, the DNA is TGTGCCAGCAGTTTTCGTTCCGATACGCAGTATTTT.

V gene TRBV5-1 combines with J gene TRBJ2-2, with D perhaps matching TRBD2 (6 bases). V lost 4 bases to trimming and J lost 2 bases, with 15 bases between them. Germline V CDR1 and CDR2: SGHRS, YFSETQ. This CDR3 is built from 16 residues. The CDR3 nucleotides read TGCGCCAGCAGCCCCCGGGGGATGTCAAACACCGGGGAGCTGTTTTTT. It yields the protein CASSPRGMSNTGELFF. Full variable domain (rest looked up from reference TRBV5-1 and TRBJ2-2): KAGVTQTPRYLIKTRGQQVTLSCSPISGHRSVSWYQQTPGQGLQFLFEYFSETQRNKGNFPGRFSGRQFSNSRSEMNVSTLELGDSALYLCASSPRGMSNTGELFFGEGSRLTVL.

This clone turned up a few times. The chain links TRBV2 to TRBJ1-5; TRBD1 agrees at 8 bases. After removal of 5 bases from V and 0 bases from J, the junction contained 6 bases not matched to a gene. This CDR3 has 16 amino acids. CDR1 SNHLY and CDR2 FYNNEI come from the germline V gene. The CDR3 protein is CASSYGQGNSNQPQHF. CDR3 DNA: TGTGCCAGCAGTTACGGACAGGGCAATAGCAATCAGCCCCAGCATTTT.

The V call is TRBV13, the J call TRBJ1-1; 7 bases agree with TRBD1. The germline V gene has CDR1 PRHDT and CDR2 FYEKMQ (reference sequence). The CDR3 length is 15 residues. J gave up 5 bases and V 11 bases, and 17 bases lay outside the gene matches. CDR3 sequence (DNA): TGTGCCGTGTGGGAGCTTACAGGGGAGGATACTGAAGCTTTCTTT. It translates to CAVWELTGEDTEAFF.

This clone has a handful of counts. This sequence joins TRBV14 and TRBJ2-3; D call uncertain. The CDR3 sequence is 13 residues long. The germline V gene has CDR1 SGHDN and CDR2 FVKESK. V shed 2 bases and J shed 6 bases, with 9 bases lying between them. The CDR3 here is CASSQNSYDTQYF. CDR3 bases: TGTGCCAGCAGCCAAAACAGTTATGATACGCAGTATTTT.

The chain employs TRBV5-4 and TRBJ1-5, with unresolved D. Germline V lookup: CDR1 SGHNT, CDR2 YYREEE (reference sequence). V was pared by 1 base and J by 2 bases, with 16 bases between. The CDR3 contains 17 residues. In DNA form, the CDR3 reads TGTGCCAGCAGCTTGTTTGAGGGATATAGAGGCAATCAGCCCCAGCATTTT. The encoded protein is CASSLFEGYRGNQPQHF.

This chain uses TRBV29-1 with TRBJ2-5; D might be TRBD2 (5 bases). This CDR3 is built from 13 residues. Trimming took off 3 bases at V and 4 bases at J, with 12 bases between the two ends. Germline V CDR1 and CDR2: SQVTM, ANQGSEA. As DNA, the CDR3 is TGCAGCGTTGAGCTCGGCAGCGGAGAGACCCAGTACTTC. This sequence encodes CSVELGSGETQYF. Combining the CDR3 with reference TRBV29-1 and TRBJ2-5 gives the whole variable domain SAVISQKPSRDICQRGTSLTIQCQVDSQVTMMFWYRQQPGQSLTLIATANQGSEATYESGFVIDKFPISRPNLTFSTLTVSNMSPEDSSIYLCSVELGSGETQYFGPGTRLLVL.

The genes are TRBV6-6 and TRBJ2-7; a weak D match, TRBD2 (6 bases). The CDR3 totals 15 residues. Germline values: CDR1 MNHNY, CDR2 SVGAGI (reference sequence). The V gene lost 6 bases and the J gene lost 3 bases, with 18 bases spanning the gap. Here the CDR3 reads CASRDGTSSDYEQYF. CDR3 DNA: TGTGCCAGCAGGGACGGGACTTCCTCCGACTACGAGCAGTACTTC.

This clone was detected once. The chain combines TRBV29-1 with TRBJ1-2; 11 positions match TRBD1. The germline gives CDR1 SQVTM, CDR2 ANQGSEA. There are 15 residues in the CDR3. Unmatched junction bases numbered 14, after V lost 6 bases and J lost 8 bases. The CDR3 DNA sequence: TGCAGCGTCCGCTCACACGGACAGGGGGCTAAGGGCTACACCTTC. Amino acid sequence: CSVRSHGQGAKGYTF.

The V call is TRBV5-1, the J call TRBJ1-3; D call uncertain. CDR1 is SGHRS, CDR2 YFSETQ, per germline. The CDR3 extends over 15 amino acids. V gave up 0 bases and J gave up 0 bases, with 7 bases separating them. This CDR3 reads CASSLGVISGNTIYF. DNA for the CDR3: TGCGCCAGCAGCTTGGGCGTGATCTCTGGAAACACCATATATTTT.

The chain links TRBV12-5 to TRBJ2-3; a weak D match, TRBD1 (6 bases). Germline-derived CDR1 and CDR2 are LGHNT and FRNRAP. V was trimmed by 0 bases and J by 8 bases, leaving 6 bases between them. The CDR3 covers 12 residues. The CDR3 sequence: CASGLVQGTQYF. CDR3 bases: TGTGCTAGTGGTTTGGTACAGGGTACGCAGTATTTT.

This clone has just one count. The chain's CDR3 is CAWRSGGNTIYF. The CDR3 bases are TGTGCCTGGAGGTCAGGGGGAAACACCATATATTTT. The chain uses TRBV30 and TRBJ1-3; TRBD1 might be the D (5 bases). The germline gives CDR1 GTSNPN, CDR2 SVGIG (reference sequence). Trimming cost V 3 bases and J 4 bases, with 7 bases left between them. The CDR3 is made up of 12 amino acids.

The rearrangement links TRBV7-3 to TRBJ2-5; 7 nucleotides line up with TRBD2. CDR1 and CDR2 from the germline V gene are SGHTA and FQGTGA. CDR3 length: 15 amino acids. V gave up 5 bases and J gave up 4 bases; unmatched junction bases: 10. The CDR3 is CASSIGTTQVETQYF. Written as DNA, the CDR3 is TGTGCCAGCAGCATAGGGACTACGCAGGTAGAGACCCAGTACTTC.

V is TRBV20-1 and J is TRBJ1-3; D is possibly TRBD1 (6 bases). CDR3 length: 14 residues. V was cut by 3 bases and J by 3 bases, with 12 bases left in between. The germline CDR1 and CDR2 sequences are DFQATT and SNEGSKA (reference sequence). As DNA, the CDR3 is TGCAGTGCTAGTTTGGGGGCGTATGGAAACACCATATATTTT. This codes for CSASLGAYGNTIYF.

The gene calls are TRBV7-9 and TRBJ1-2, with D unclear. This CDR3 spans 14 amino acids. V was clipped by 5 bases and J by 4 bases, with 14 bases between them. In germline, CDR1 is SEHNR, CDR2 FQNEAQ (reference sequence). Written as DNA, the CDR3 is TGTGCCAGCAGCGCTATTCTAATTACCTATGGCTACACCTTC. Translating it yields CASSAILITYGYTF.

This clone was seen just once. The chain recombines TRBV7-9 with TRBJ1-5; TRBD1 aligns across 9 bases. The CDR3 contains 16 residues. V trimming: 5 bases; J trimming: 3 bases; junction bases outside the gene matches: 8. Per germline, CDR1 SEHNR and CDR2 FQNEAQ (reference sequence). CDR3 DNA: TGTGCCAGCAGCGACACGGGACAGGGTTTCAATCAGCCCCAGCATTTT. This sequence encodes CASSDTGQGFNQPQHF.

V and J are TRBV5-1 and TRBJ1-1, with a tentative D call TRBD1 (6 bases). The CDR3 contains 14 residues. Trimming took 7 bases from V and 8 from J, leaving 21 bases between them. CDR1 is SGHRS, CDR2 YFSETQ, per germline. The CDR3 nucleotides read TGCGCCAGCGGGATTGGACAGCGGAAAGGAGAAGCTTTCTTT. Translation gives CASGIGQRKGEAFF.

The genes are TRBV9 and TRBJ2-2, with D uncertain. The CDR3 has 12 amino acids. V lost 0 bases, J lost 7 bases, and 4 bases lay in between. Germline loops: CDR1 SGDLS, CDR2 YYNGEE. CDR3 in DNA: TGTGCCAGCAGCGTAGCTTACGGGGAGCTGTTTTTT. Its translation: CASSVAYGELFF.

The chain employs TRBV23-1 and TRBJ1-6; 7 positions agree with TRBD1. TRBV23-1 is an open reading frame, and its role is uncertain. The CDR3 is 16 amino acids. V lost 11 bases and J lost 4; bases outside the gene matches: 14. The CDR3 is CADPPGQTLYNSPLHF. In DNA, the CDR3 is TGCGCCGACCCTCCGGGACAGACCCTTTATAATTCACCCCTCCACTTT.